This entry lists 21 T cell receptor beta chains sequenced from one sample in a study of T cells in Graves' hyperthyroidism and ophthalmopathy. Template material for amplifying TCR beta CDR3 regions consisted of RNA transcripts. The HTBI primer set served for first-round RT-PCR of the TCR CDR3. TCRdb redid the calling of the multiplex PCR reads with MiXCR, one entry per CDR3 protein. The top ten clones hold roughly 80% of a sample with 300,000 to 450,000 distinct CDR3 sequences, 20% to 25% of them seen once. The sequenced sample consisted of blood. Receptors were obtained from a man aged 50-60 years with Graves' hyperthyroidism.

This rearrangement joins TRBV3-1 to TRBJ1-4; 7 bases match TRBD1. With 2 bases clipped from V and 7 bases from J, the junction kept 4 bases outside the gene matches. This CDR3 has 14 residues. Germline V gene data show CDR1 as LGHDT and CDR2 as YNNKEL (reference sequence). CDR3 DNA: TGTGCCAGCAGCCAATCAGGGGGACGTGAAAAACTGTTTTTT. It specifies CASSQSGGREKLFF.

In nucleotides, the CDR3 is TGCGCCAGCAGGACAGGGTATGACTATGAGCAGTTCTTC. It translates to CASRTGYDYEQFF. V is TRBV5-1 and J is TRBJ2-1, with 7 positions matching TRBD1. V was clipped by 5 bases and J by 8 bases; unmatched bases: 7. This CDR3 spans 13 amino acids. Germline CDR1 reads SGHRS; CDR2 reads YFSETQ.

This clonotype has a handful of counts. The gene calls are TRBV7-9 and TRBJ1-4; TRBD1 matches at 9 bases. Trimming removed 5 bases from V and 6 bases from J; junction bases left unmatched: 4. CDR3 length equals 14 residues. Germline-derived CDR1 and CDR2 are SEHNR and FQNEAQ (reference sequence). The CDR3 coding sequence is TGTGCCAGCAGCCGGGGACAGGGCCATGAAAAACTGTTTTTT. Its protein is CASSRGQGHEKLFF. Filled out from reference TRBV7-9 and TRBJ1-4, the complete variable domain reads DTGVSQNPRHKITKRGQNVTFRCDPISEHNRLYWYRQTLGQGPEFLTYFQNEAQLEKSRLLSDRFSAERPKGSFSTLEIQRTEQGDSAMYLCASSRGQGHEKLFFGSGTQLSVL.

CDR3 residues: CASSTGQLDHSGNTIYF. In DNA form, the CDR3 reads TGTGCCAGCAGCACCGGACAACTCGACCACTCTGGAAACACCATATATTTT. The chain carries TRBV11-2 and TRBJ1-3, with D possibly matching TRBD1 (5 bases). From germline, CDR1 is SGHAT and CDR2 FQNNGV. The length of the CDR3 is 17 residues. The V end lost 5 bases, the J end lost 0 bases, and 17 bases lay between the germline ends.

This clonotype has a handful of counts. The CDR3 here is CSASVGQWSYEQYF. CDR3 nucleotides: TGCAGTGCTAGCGTGGGGCAGTGGTCCTACGAGCAGTACTTC. V gene TRBV20-1 combines with J gene TRBJ2-7; TRBD1 is a possible D gene (5 bases). In germline, CDR1 is DFQATT, CDR2 SNEGSKA (reference sequence). Trimming shortened V by 3 bases and J by 1 base, and 13 bases separated the two germline ends. This CDR3 region has 14 residues.

The chain couples TRBV7-4 to TRBJ2-7, with D possibly being TRBD2 (6 bases). In germline, CDR1 is SGHVT, CDR2 SQSDAQ. The CDR3 has 12 amino acids. V lost 9 bases, J lost 4 bases, and 13 bases lay in between. Here the CDR3 reads CARRELRYEQYF. CDR3 coding DNA: TGTGCCAGGCGGGAATTGCGTTACGAGCAGTACTTC.

In DNA, the CDR3 is TGTGCCAGCAGTCGACCGGGACTAGCGGGAGCAGATACGCAGTATTTT. Protein: CASSRPGLAGADTQYF. The V and J genes are TRBV6-2 or TRBV6-3 and TRBJ2-3; 14 positions match TRBD2. This CDR3 has 16 residues. Per germline, CDR1 MNHEY and CDR2 SVGEGT. V lost 5 bases and J lost 4; bases outside the gene matches: 5.

Ten or more counts support this clonotype. The rearrangement joins TRBV27 to TRBJ2-7, with 9 positions matching TRBD2. The CDR3 covers 14 residues. Trimming took 8 bases from V and 1 from J; bases not matched to a gene: 6. The V gene's germline CDR1 is MNHEY and CDR2 SMNVEV (reference sequence). This CDR3 is CASLPSGKSYEQYF. In DNA, the CDR3 is TGTGCCAGCCTTCCTAGCGGGAAGTCCTACGAGCAGTACTTC.

This clonotype was observed a few times. The V and J genes are TRBV3-1 and TRBJ1-1, with TRBD1 matching over 8 bases. V was clipped by 1 base and J by 3 bases; unmatched bases: 10. CDR3 length: 17 amino acids. The germline V gene encodes CDR1 LGHDT and CDR2 YNNKEL (reference sequence). CDR3 residues: CASSQAGTGPRDTEAFF. As DNA, the CDR3 is TGTGCCAGCAGCCAAGCTGGGACAGGTCCCCGGGACACTGAAGCTTTCTTT.

This chain uses TRBV7-8 with TRBJ1-1; D is unresolved. Trimming pared 3 bases from V and 0 bases from J, leaving 8 bases between. Germline V lookup: CDR1 SGHVS, CDR2 FQNEAQ. There are 14 residues in the CDR3. The CDR3 sequence: CASSFPQLNTEAFF. CDR3 DNA sequence: TGTGCCAGCAGCTTTCCACAGCTGAACACTGAAGCTTTCTTT.

The chain is built from TRBV19 and TRBJ2-7; D tentatively reads TRBD1 or TRBD2 (5 bases each). Germline CDR1 and CDR2: LNHDA and SQIVND (reference sequence). Between the trimmed V and J ends, which lost 3 bases and 0 bases, there was a span of 9 bases. The CDR3 extends over 14 amino acids. As DNA, the CDR3 is TGTGCCAGTAGTATCGGGGCGGCCTCCTACGAGCAGTACTTC. Protein product: CASSIGAASYEQYF.

This clonotype was counted many times. The chain uses TRBV20-1 and TRBJ2-3; 7 bases agree with TRBD2. The germline CDR1 and CDR2 sequences are DFQATT and SNEGSKA (reference sequence). This CDR3 region has 14 residues. Losses at the gene ends were 6 bases for V and 0 bases for J; bases not matched to a gene: 6. CDR3 nucleotide sequence: TGCAGTGCCCTTTGGCGGGAGAGCACAGATACGCAGTATTTT. This codes for CSALWRESTDTQYF.

V and J are TRBV7-9 and TRBJ2-7, with 7 bases fitting TRBD1. The junction had 9 bases not matched to a gene; V was cut back by 8 bases and J by 2 bases. This CDR3 has 14 residues. The germline gives CDR1 SEHNR, CDR2 FQNEAQ (reference sequence). The CDR3 bases are TGTGCCAGCTCCGGGACAGAAACAACCTACGAGCAGTACTTC. Its translation is CASSGTETTYEQYF.

This clonotype has a count of ten or more. The rearrangement uses TRBV27 and TRBJ2-5; D might be TRBD1 or TRBD2, each matching 5 bases. Between the trimmed V and J ends, which lost 2 bases and 4 bases, there was a span of 14 bases. This CDR3 spans 15 amino acids. The germline V gene encodes CDR1 MNHEY and CDR2 SMNVEV (reference sequence). CDR3 bases: TGTGCCAGCAGTTTAGCCAAGGGGAGCTTAGAGACCCAGTACTTC. It codes for CASSLAKGSLETQYF.

This clonotype was detected many times. The chain couples TRBV6-1 to TRBJ2-7, with a tentative D call TRBD2 (6 bases). Germline V CDR1 and CDR2: MNHNS, SASEGT. This CDR3 has 13 residues. Trimming took 10 bases from V and 4 from J, leaving 17 bases between them. CDR3 coding DNA: TGTGCCACGCGGGTAACGGAGGGGTACGAGCAGTACTTC. Protein product: CATRVTEGYEQYF.

This clonotype has ten or more counts. This chain uses TRBV20-1 with TRBJ2-3; D remains unclear. CDR1 and CDR2 (germline): DFQATT, SNEGSKA (reference sequence). This CDR3 is built from 15 residues. V lost 0 bases and J lost 2, with 12 bases in between. CDR3 DNA sequence: TGCAGTGCTAGAGATGGCACTTACTCCACAGATACGCAGTATTTT. Its protein product is CSARDGTYSTDTQYF.

This clonotype was counted at least ten times. V usage is TRBV6-1 and J usage is TRBJ2-5; D possibly corresponds to TRBD1 (6 bases). CDR1 is MNHNS and CDR2 is SASEGT in the germline V gene. The V and J ends lost 7 bases and 5 bases respectively, with 11 bases between them. The CDR3 runs to 12 residues. CDR3 amino acids: CASNQRGETQYF. The CDR3, as DNA: TGTGCCAGCAACCAAAGGGGGGAGACCCAGTACTTC.

The rearrangement joins TRBV29-1 to TRBJ2-3, with a weak D call TRBD1 (6 bases). Per the germline V gene, CDR1 is SQVTM and CDR2 is ANQGSEA. With 3 bases removed from V and 0 bases from J, the gap between germline ends came to 19 bases. The length of the CDR3 is 17 residues. CDR3 nucleotides: TGCAGCGTTGAGGGCCTGGGACACGCTGCAAGCACAGATACGCAGTATTTT. Translation gives CSVEGLGHAASTDTQYF.

This clonotype has just a few counts. The gene calls are TRBV18 and TRBJ1-1; 9 bases are shared with TRBD1. The V segment lost 2 bases and the J segment 3 bases; nucleotides outside the gene matches: 7. The CDR3 spans 16 residues. CDR1 is KGHSH, CDR2 LQKENI, per germline. CDR3 in DNA: TGTGCCAGCTCACCAGGGGGCCGGACAGGGGACACTGAAGCTTTCTTT. Its protein is CASSPGGRTGDTEAFF. Full variable domain (remainder filled in from reference TRBV18 and TRBJ1-1): NAGVMQNPRHLVRRRGQEARLRCSPMKGHSHVYWYRQLPEEGLKFMVYLQKENIIDESGMPKERFSAEFPKEGPSILRIQQVVRGDSAAYFCASSPGGRTGDTEAFFGQGTRLTVV.

The chain couples TRBV7-9 to TRBJ2-3, with a tentative D call TRBD2 (5 bases). The V end was cut by 10 bases, the J end by 2 bases, with 10 bases between. This CDR3 is built from 12 residues. The V gene's germline CDR1 is SEHNR and CDR2 FQNEAQ (reference sequence). The CDR3 coding sequence is TGTGCCAAGAGCGGATACACAGATACGCAGTATTTT. The encoded protein is CAKSGYTDTQYF. The entire variable domain, with the rest obtained from reference TRBV7-9 and TRBJ2-3, is as follows: DTGVSQNPRHKITKRGQNVTFRCDPISEHNRLYWYRQTLGQGPEFLTYFQNEAQLEKSRLLSDRFSAERPKGSFSTLEIQRTEQGDSAMYLCAKSGYTDTQYFGPGTRLTVL.

In this sample, this clonotype turned up many times. This rearrangement joins TRBV6-5 to TRBJ1-1, with 7 positions matching TRBD1. This CDR3 is built from 15 residues. With V trimmed by 6 bases and J by 4 bases, 11 bases remained unmatched. Germline values: CDR1 MNHEY, CDR2 SVGAGI. The CDR3 region has the DNA TGTGCCAGCAGGGAGGGCCCCAGGGGGATCACTGAAGCTTTCTTT. Translating gives CASREGPRGITEAFF.